There are a few counts of the clone carrying this T cell receptor (beta chain). What it binds is unknown. The sample originates from a study of cytomegalovirus exposure and HLA in healthy donors. General study results and limits: Confirmation was obtained in vitro that a few CMV-associated chains are specific for CMV antigens.

Trimming took off 5 bases at V and 2 bases at J, with 13 bases between the two ends. This CDR3 comprises 15 residues. Per the germline V gene, CDR1 is LGHNT and CDR2 is FRNRAP. PCR amplification relied on 60 Vbeta primers (plus 13 Jbeta primers). Here immunoSEQ multiplex PCR was the method, and the copy in TCRdb shows in-frame clones only, minus some. The top ten hold less than 1.5% of the sample, which has some 190,000 clones, around a tenth seen once. The sample comprised PBMCs. The clonotype was recovered from a woman aged 25 to 39 in good health and CMV-seropositive. J is TRBJ2-1 and V is TRBV12-5; weak D call: TRBD2 (5 bases). The CDR3 reads CASGPKSGPYNEQFF. CDR3 in DNA: TGTGCTAGTGGTCCCAAGAGCGGCCCCTACAATGAGCAGTTCTTC. Filled out from reference TRBV12-5 and TRBJ2-1, the complete variable domain reads DARVTQTPRHKVTEMGQEVTMRCQPILGHNTVFWYRQTMMQGLELLAYFRNRAPLDDSGMPKDRFSAEMPDATLATLKIQPSEPRDSAVYFCASGPKSGPYNEQFFGPGTRLTVL.